This T cell receptor beta chain was sequenced in a study of tumor-infiltrating lymphocytes in oesophageal squamous cell carcinoma. Per germline, CDR1 MNHNS and CDR2 SASEGT. The CDR3 is made up of 15 amino acids. MiXCR, run by TCRdb on the PCR reads, gives a single entry per CDR3 protein. The sample holds some 25,000 distinct CDR3 sequences, about 40% seen once. The TCR sequence derives from a male donor with esophageal squamous cell carcinoma. Sequenced sample: esophageal tumor tissue. The V gene is TRBV6-1, the J gene TRBJ2-5, with TRBD2 matching 9 bases. The end of the DNA fits TRBJ2-1 better, so the J call may be wrong. This CDR3 reads CASSDWAGGYNEQFF. In DNA, the CDR3 is TGTGCCAGCAGTGATTGGGCGGGGGGGTACAATGAGCAGTTCTTC.